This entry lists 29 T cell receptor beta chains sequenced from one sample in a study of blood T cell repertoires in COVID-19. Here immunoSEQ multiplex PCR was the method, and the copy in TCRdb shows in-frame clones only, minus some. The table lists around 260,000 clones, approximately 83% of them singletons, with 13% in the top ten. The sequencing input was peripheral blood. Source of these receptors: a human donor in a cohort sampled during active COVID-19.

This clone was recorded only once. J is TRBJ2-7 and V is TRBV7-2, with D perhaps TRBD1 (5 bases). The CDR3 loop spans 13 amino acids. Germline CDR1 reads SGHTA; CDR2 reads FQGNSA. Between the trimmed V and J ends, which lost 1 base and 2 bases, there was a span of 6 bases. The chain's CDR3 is CASSLGTPYEQYF. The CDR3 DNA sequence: TGTGCCAGCAGCTTAGGGACACCCTACGAGCAGTACTTC.

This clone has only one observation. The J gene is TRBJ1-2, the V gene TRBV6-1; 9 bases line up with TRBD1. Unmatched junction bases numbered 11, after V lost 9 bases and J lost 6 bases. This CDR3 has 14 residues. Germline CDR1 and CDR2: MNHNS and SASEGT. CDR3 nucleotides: TGTGCCAGTGGTTTGGGACAGGGTACCCATGGCTACACCTTC. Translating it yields CASGLGQGTHGYTF.

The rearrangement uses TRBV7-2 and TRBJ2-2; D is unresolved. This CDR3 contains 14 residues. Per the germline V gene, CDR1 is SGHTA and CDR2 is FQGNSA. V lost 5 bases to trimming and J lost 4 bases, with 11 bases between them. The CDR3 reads CASSIRGGTGELFF. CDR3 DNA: TGTGCCAGCAGCATAAGAGGCGGCACCGGGGAGCTGTTTTTT.

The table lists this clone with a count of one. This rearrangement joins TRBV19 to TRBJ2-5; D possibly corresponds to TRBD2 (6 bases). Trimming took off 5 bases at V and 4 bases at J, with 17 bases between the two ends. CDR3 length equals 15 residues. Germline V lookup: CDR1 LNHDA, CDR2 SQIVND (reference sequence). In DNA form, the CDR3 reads TGTGCCAGTAGTGTTGGAGGGCCACCGAGAGAGACCCAGTACTTC. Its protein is CASSVGGPPRETQYF.

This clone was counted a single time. CDR3 sequence (DNA): TGTGCCAGCAGTTATGGACAGTACCAAGAGACCCAGTACTTC. This sequence encodes CASSYGQYQETQYF. The rearrangement uses TRBV6-5 and TRBJ2-5; D is possibly TRBD1 (6 bases). The CDR3 has 14 residues. The germline gives CDR1 MNHEY, CDR2 SVGAGI. Trimming took off 3 bases at V and 0 bases at J, with 8 bases between the two ends.

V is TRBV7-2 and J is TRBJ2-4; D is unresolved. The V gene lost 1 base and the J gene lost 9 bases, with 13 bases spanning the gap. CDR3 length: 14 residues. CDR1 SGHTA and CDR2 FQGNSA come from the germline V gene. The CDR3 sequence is CASSLDASPSIQYF. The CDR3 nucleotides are TGTGCCAGCAGCTTAGATGCCTCCCCGAGCATTCAGTACTTC.

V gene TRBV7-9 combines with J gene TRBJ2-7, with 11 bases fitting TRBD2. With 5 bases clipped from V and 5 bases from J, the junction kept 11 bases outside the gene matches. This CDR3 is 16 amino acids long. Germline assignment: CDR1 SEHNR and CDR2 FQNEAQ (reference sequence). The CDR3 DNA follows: TGTGCCAGCAGCCCCTGGGTAGCGGGAGGGCGCGACGAGCAGTACTTC. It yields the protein CASSPWVAGGRDEQYF.

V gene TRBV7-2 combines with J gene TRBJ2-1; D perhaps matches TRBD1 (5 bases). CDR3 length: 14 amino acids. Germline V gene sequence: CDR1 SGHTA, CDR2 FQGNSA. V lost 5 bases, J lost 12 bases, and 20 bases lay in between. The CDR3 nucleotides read TGTGCCAGCAGCCTATTCGCCGCTACAGGTTCGCAGTTCTTC. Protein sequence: CASSLFAATGSQFF.

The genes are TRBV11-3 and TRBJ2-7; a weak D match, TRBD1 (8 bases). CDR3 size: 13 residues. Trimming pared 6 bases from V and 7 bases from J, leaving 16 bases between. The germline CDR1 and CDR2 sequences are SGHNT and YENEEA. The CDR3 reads CASSFDRGGEQYF. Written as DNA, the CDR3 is TGTGCCAGCAGTTTCGACAGGGGAGGGGAGCAGTACTTC. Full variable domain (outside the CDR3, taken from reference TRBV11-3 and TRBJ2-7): EAGVVQSPRYKIIEKKQPVAFWCNPISGHNTLYWYLQNLGQGPELLIRYENEEAVDDSQLPKDRFSAERLKGVDSTLKIQPAELGDSAVYLCASSFDRGGEQYFGPGTRLTVT.

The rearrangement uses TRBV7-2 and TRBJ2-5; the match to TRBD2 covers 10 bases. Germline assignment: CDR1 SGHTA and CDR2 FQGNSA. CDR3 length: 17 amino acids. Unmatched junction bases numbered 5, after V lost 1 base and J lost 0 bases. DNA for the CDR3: TGTGCCAGCAGCTTAGTCTCAGCGGGGGGGTACCAAGAGACCCAGTACTTC. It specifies CASSLVSAGGYQETQYF.

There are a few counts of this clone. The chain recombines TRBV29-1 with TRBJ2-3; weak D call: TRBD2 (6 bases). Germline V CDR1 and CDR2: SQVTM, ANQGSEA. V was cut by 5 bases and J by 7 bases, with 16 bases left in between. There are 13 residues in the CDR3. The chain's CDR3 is CSVSREFKNTQYF. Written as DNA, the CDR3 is TGCAGCGTTAGTCGGGAGTTTAAGAATACGCAGTATTTT.

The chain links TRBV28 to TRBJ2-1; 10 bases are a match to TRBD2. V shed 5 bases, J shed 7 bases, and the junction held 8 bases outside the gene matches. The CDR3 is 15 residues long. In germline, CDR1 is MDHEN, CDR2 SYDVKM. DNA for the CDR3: TGTGCCAGCAGTCGGATAGCGGGAGGTCGTAATGAGCAGTTCTTC. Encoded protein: CASSRIAGGRNEQFF.

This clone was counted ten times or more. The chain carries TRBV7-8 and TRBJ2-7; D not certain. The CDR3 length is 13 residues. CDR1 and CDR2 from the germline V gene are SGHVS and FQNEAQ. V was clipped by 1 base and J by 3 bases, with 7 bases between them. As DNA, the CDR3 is TGTGCCAGCAGCTTAGGTTTAAACTACGAGCAGTACTTC. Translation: CASSLGLNYEQYF. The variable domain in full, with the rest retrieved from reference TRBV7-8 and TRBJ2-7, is GAGVSQSPRYKVAKRGQDVALRCDPISGHVSLFWYQQALGQGPEFLTYFQNEAQLDKSGLPSDRFFAERPEGSVSTLKIQRTQQEDSAVYLCASSLGLNYEQYFGPGTRLTVT.

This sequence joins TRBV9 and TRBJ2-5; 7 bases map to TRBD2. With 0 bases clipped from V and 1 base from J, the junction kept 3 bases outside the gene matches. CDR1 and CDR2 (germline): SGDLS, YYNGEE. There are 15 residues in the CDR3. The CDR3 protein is CASSVAPSGQETQYF. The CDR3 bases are TGTGCCAGCAGCGTAGCTCCTAGCGGCCAAGAGACCCAGTACTTC.

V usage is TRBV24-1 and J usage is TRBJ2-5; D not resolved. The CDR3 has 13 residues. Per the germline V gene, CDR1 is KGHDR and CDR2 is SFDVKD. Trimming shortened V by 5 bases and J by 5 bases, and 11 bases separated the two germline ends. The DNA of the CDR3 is TGTGCCACCAGTGCTCAACAGTTGGAGACCCAGTACTTC. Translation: CATSAQQLETQYF.

CDR3 protein: CASSLLRQPLHF. In DNA, the CDR3 is TGTGCCAGCAGTTTACTGCGGCAACCCCTCCACTTT. The chain links TRBV28 to TRBJ1-6; D is undetermined. The length of the CDR3 is 12 residues. Germline values: CDR1 MDHEN, CDR2 SYDVKM. Trimming took 2 bases from V and 12 from J, leaving 8 bases between them.

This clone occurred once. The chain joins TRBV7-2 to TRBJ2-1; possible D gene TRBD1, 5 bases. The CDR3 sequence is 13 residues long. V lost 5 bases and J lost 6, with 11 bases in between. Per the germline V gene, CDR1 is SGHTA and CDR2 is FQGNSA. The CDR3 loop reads CASSSRRGNEQFF. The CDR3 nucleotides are TGTGCCAGCAGCAGTCGAAGGGGCAATGAGCAGTTCTTC.

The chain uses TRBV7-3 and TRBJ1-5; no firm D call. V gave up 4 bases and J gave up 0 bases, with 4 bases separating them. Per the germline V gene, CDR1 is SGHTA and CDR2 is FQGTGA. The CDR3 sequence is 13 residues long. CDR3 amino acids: CASSSGSNQPQHF. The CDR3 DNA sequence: TGTGCCAGCAGCTCAGGTAGCAATCAGCCCCAGCATTTT.

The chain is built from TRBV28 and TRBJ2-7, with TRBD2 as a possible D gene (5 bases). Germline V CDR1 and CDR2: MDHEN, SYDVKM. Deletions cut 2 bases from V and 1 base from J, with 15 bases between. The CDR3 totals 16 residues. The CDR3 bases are TGTGCCAGCAGTTTAAGGAGTATCCGGGAATCCTACGAGCAGTACTTC. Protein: CASSLRSIRESYEQYF.

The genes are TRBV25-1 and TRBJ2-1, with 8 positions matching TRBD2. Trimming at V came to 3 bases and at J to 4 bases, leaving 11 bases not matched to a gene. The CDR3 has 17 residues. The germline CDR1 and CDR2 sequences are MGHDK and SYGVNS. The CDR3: CASSDKKRETLYNEQFF. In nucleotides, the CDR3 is TGTGCCAGCAGTGATAAAAAGCGGGAGACCCTTTACAATGAGCAGTTCTTC.

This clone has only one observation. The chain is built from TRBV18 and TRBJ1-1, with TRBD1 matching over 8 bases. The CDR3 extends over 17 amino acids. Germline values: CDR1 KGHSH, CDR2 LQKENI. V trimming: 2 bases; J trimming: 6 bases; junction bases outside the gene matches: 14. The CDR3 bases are TGTGCCAGCTCACCAAGTACGTACACAGGGGGTAAAGCTGAAGCTTTCTTT. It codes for CASSPSTYTGGKAEAFF.

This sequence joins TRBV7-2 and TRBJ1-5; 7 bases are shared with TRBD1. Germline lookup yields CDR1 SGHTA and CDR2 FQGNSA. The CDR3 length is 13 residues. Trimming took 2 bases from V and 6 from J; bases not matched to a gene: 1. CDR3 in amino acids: CASSLQGVQPQHF. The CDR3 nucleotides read TGTGCCAGCAGCTTACAGGGGGTTCAGCCCCAGCATTTT.

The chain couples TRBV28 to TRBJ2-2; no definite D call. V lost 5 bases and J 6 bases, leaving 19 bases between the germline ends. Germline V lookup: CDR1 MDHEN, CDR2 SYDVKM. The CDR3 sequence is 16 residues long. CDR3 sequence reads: CASSPPVVYRAGELFF. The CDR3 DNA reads TGTGCCAGCAGTCCCCCCGTAGTATATCGGGCCGGGGAGCTGTTTTTT.

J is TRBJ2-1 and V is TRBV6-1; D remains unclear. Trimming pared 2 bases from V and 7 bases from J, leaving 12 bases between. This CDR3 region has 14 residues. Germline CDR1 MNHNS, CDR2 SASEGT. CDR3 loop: CASSEQYPPNEQFF. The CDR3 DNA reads TGTGCCAGCAGTGAACAGTACCCCCCGAATGAGCAGTTCTTC.

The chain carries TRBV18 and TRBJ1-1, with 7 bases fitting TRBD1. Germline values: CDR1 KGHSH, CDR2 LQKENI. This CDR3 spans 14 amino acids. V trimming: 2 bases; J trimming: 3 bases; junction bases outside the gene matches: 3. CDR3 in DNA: TGTGCCAGCTCACCAAGGGGGCTCTACACTGAAGCTTTCTTT. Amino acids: CASSPRGLYTEAFF.

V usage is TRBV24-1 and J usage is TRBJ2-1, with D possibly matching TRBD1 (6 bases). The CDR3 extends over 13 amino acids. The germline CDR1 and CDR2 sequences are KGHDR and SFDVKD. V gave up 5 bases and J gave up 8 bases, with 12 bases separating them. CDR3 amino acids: CATSAQGWDEQFF. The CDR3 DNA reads TGTGCCACCAGTGCCCAGGGGTGGGATGAGCAGTTCTTC.

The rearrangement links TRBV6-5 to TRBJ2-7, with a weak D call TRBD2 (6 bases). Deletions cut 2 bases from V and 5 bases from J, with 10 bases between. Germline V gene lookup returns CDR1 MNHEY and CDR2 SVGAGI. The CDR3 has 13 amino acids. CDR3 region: CASSYTKRDEQYF. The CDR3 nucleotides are TGTGCCAGCAGTTACACTAAGCGGGACGAGCAGTACTTC.

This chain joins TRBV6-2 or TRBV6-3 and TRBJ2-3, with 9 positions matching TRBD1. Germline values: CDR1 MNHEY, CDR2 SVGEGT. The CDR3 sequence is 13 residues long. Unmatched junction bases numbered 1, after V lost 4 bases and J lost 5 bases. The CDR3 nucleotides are TGTGCCAGCAGTTGGGACAGGGAAGATACGCAGTATTTT. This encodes CASSWDREDTQYF.

Here the CDR3 DNA reads TGTGCCGCCTCGACAGGGGTAGATCAGCCCCAGCATTTT. Residues: CAASTGVDQPQHF. The V gene is TRBV18, the J gene TRBJ1-5, with TRBD1 matching 8 bases. V gave up 11 bases and J gave up 5 bases; unmatched junction bases: 8. CDR1 and CDR2 (germline): KGHSH, LQKENI. The CDR3 has 13 amino acids.